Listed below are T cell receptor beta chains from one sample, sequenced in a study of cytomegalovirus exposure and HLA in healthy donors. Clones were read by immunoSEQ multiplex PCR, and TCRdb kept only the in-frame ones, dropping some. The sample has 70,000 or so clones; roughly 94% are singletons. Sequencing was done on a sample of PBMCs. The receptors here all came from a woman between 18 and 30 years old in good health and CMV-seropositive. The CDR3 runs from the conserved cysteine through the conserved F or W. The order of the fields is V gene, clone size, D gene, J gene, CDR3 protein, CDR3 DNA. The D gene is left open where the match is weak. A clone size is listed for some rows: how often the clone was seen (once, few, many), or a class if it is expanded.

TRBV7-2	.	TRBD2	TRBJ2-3	CASSQPTSGRDTQYF	TGTGCCAGCAGCCAACCGACTAGCGGGCGGGATACGCAGTATTTT
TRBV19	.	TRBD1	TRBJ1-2	CASKRGQNYGYTF	TGTGCCAGTAAGAGGGGACAGAACTATGGCTACACCTTC
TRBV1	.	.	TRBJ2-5	CTSSPGLAGQETQYF	TGCACCAGCAGCCCGGGACTAGCGGGTCAAGAGACCCAGTACTTC
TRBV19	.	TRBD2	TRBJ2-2	CATRLAVGSGELFF	TGTGCCACCCGACTAGCGGTCGGCTCCGGGGAGCTGTTTTTT
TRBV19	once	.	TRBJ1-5	CAVGGVGQPQHF	TGTGCCGTGGGGGGAGTCGGGCAGCCCCAGCATTTT
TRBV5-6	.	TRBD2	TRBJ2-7	CASYGLAGGQTYSYEQYF	TGTGCCAGCTACGGACTAGCGGGGGGTCAGACCTACTCCTACGAGCAGTACTTC
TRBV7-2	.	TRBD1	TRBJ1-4	CASSLAGQGHNEKLFF	TGTGCCAGCAGCTTAGCCGGACAGGGTCATAATGAAAAACTGTTTTTT
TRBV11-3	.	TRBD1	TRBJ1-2	CASSQQGGYGYTF	TGTGCCAGCAGCCAACAGGGGGGATATGGCTACACCTTC
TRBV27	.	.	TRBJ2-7	CASSPSSGVRAYEQYF	TGTGCCAGCAGTCCCTCCTCGGGGGTTAGGGCCTACGAGCAGTACTTC
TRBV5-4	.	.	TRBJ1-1	CASTAEATEAFF	TGTGCCAGCACCGCTGAAGCGACTGAAGCTTTCTTT
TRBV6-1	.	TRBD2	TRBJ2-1	CASSTRTSANNEQFF	TGTGCCAGCAGTACTCGGACTAGCGCAAACAATGAGCAGTTCTTC
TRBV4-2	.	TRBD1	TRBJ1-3	CASSPDRSSGNTIYF	TGTGCCAGCAGCCCGGACAGGAGCTCTGGAAACACCATATATTTT
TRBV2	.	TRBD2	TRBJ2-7	CASSAGLGNGEQYF	TGTGCCAGCAGTGCTGGACTAGGTAATGGCGAGCAGTACTTC
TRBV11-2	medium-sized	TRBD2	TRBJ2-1	CASSPGGPEQFF	TGTGCCAGCAGCCCGGGAGGCCCTGAGCAGTTCTTC
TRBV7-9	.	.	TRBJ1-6	CASSLTTSNNSPLHF	TGTGCCAGCAGTTTAACAACCTCCAATAATTCACCCCTCCACTTT
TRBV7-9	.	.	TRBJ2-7	CASSLVGQGLYEQYF	TGTGCCAGCAGCTTAGTCGGGCAGGGCCTCTACGAGCAGTACTTC
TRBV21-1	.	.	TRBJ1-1	CASSKERVRNTEAFF	TGTGCCAGCAGCAAAGAGAGGGTCCGGAACACTGAAGCTTTCTTT
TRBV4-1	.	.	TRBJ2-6	CASSQEQYSGANVLTF	TGCGCCAGCAGCCAAGAACAGTACTCTGGGGCCAACGTCCTGACTTTC
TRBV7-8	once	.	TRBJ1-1	CASSLEAVNTEAFF	TGTGCCAGCAGCTTAGAAGCGGTGAACACTGAAGCTTTCTTT
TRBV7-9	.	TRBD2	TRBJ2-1	CASSYPGLALDNEQFF	TGTGCCAGCAGCTATCCGGGACTAGCGTTAGACAATGAGCAGTTCTTC
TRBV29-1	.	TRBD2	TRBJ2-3	CSGGLAPTDTQYF	TGCAGCGGAGGACTAGCGCCAACAGATACGCAGTATTTT
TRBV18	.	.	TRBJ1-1	CASSPGTPPNTEAFF	TGTGCCAGCTCACCAGGGACTCCCCCGAACACTGAAGCTTTCTTT
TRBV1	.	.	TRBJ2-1	CTRKITSADPYNEQFF	TGCACCAGGAAGATCACTAGCGCGGACCCCTACAATGAGCAGTTCTTC
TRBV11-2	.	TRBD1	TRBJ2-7	CASSLLGRGQYEQYF	TGTGCCAGCAGCTTACTAGGCAGGGGGCAGTACGAGCAGTACTTC
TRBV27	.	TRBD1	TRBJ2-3	CASSSPYGQGTDTQYF	TGTGCCAGCAGTTCCCCGTATGGACAGGGCACAGATACGCAGTATTTT
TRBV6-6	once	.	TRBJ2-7	CASSTDNYEQYF	TGTGCATCCTCCACCGACAACTACGAGCAGTACTTC
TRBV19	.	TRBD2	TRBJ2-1	CASRAGGPGNEQFF	TGTGCCAGTAGGGCGGGAGGGCCAGGGAATGAGCAGTTCTTC
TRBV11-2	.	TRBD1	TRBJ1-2	CASSSLTGVYGYTF	TGTGCCAGCAGCTCTCTGACAGGGGTGTATGGCTACACCTTC
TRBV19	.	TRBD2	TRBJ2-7	CASSPGTGDRTSGGAYEQYF	TGTGCCAGTAGCCCCGGGACAGGCGACCGGACTAGCGGGGGGGCCTACGAGCAGTACTTC
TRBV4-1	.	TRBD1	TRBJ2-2	CASSPFRELKDRVGTGELFF	TGCGCCAGCAGCCCATTCAGAGAACTAAAGGACAGGGTGGGCACCGGGGAGCTGTTTTTT
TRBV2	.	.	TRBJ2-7	CASGQAKLYEQYF	TGCGCGTCAGGGCAGGCAAAACTCTACGAGCAGTACTTC